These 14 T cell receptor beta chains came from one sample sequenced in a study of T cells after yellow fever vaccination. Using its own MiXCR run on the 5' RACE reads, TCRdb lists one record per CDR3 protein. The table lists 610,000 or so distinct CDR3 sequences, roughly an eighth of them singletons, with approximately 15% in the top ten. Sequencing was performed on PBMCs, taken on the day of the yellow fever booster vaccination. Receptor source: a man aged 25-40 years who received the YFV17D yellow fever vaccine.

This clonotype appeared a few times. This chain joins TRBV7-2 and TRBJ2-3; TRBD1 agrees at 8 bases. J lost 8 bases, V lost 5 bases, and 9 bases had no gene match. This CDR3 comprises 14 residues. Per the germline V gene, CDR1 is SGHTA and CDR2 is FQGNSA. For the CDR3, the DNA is TGTGCCAGCAGCCCCCGACAGGGGCGTGGTACGCAGTATTTT. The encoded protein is CASSPRQGRGTQYF. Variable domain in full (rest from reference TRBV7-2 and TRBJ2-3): GAGVSQSPSNKVTEKGKDVELRCDPISGHTALYWYRQSLGQGLEFLIYFQGNSAPDKSGLPSDRFSAERTGGSVSTLTIQRTQQEDSAVYLCASSPRQGRGTQYFGPGTRLTVL.

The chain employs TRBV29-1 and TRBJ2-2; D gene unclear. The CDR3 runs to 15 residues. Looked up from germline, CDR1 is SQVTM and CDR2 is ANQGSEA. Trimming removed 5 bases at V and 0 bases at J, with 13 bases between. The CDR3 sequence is CSVTGQTSNTGELFF. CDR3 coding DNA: TGCAGCGTTACGGGTCAGACTTCGAACACCGGGGAGCTGTTTTTT.

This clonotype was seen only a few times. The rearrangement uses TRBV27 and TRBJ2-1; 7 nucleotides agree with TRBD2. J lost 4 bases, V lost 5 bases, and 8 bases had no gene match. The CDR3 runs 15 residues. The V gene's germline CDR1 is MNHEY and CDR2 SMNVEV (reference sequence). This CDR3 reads CASSGGDVLYNEQFF. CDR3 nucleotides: TGTGCCAGCAGTGGGGGGGACGTTTTGTACAATGAGCAGTTCTTC.

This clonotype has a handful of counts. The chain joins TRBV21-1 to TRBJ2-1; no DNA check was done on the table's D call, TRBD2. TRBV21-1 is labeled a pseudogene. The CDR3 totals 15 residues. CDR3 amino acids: CASSGGTSEYNEQFF. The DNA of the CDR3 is TGTGCCAGCAGCGGAGGGACTAGCGAGTACAATGAGCAGTTCTTC.

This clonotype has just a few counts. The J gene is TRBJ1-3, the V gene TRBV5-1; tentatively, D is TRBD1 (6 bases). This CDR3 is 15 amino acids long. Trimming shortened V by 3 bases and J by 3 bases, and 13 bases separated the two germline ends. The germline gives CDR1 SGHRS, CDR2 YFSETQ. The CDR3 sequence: CASSSGTTGGNTIYF. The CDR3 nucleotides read TGCGCCAGCAGCTCCGGGACAACGGGTGGAAACACCATATATTTT.

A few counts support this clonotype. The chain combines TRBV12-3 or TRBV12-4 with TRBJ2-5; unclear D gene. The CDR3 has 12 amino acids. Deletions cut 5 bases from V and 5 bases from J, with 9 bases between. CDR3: CASSDNMETQYF. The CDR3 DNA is TGTGCCAGCAGTGACAATATGGAGACCCAGTACTTC.

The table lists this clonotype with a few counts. The CDR3 reads CASSTHGQPQHF. The CDR3 DNA follows: TGTGCCAGTAGTACCCACGGTCAGCCCCAGCATTTT. The chain employs TRBV19 and TRBJ1-5; D gene ambiguous. The germline CDR1 and CDR2 sequences are LNHDA and SQIVND (reference sequence). Trimming left V 4 bases short and J 6 bases short, with 7 bases between. This CDR3 contains 12 residues.

The CDR3 sequence is CSVEGPAGGSDTQYF. In nucleotides, the CDR3 is TGCAGCGTTGAAGGCCCAGCGGGAGGGTCGGATACGCAGTATTTT. This chain uses TRBV29-1 with TRBJ2-3; TRBD2 matches at 10 bases. Germline V gene sequence: CDR1 SQVTM, CDR2 ANQGSEA. V dropped 1 base and J dropped 6; count of bases not matched to a gene: 7. CDR3 length: 15 amino acids.

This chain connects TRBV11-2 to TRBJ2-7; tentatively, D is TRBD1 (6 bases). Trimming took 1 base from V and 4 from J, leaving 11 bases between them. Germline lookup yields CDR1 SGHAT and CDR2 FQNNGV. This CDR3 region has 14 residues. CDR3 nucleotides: TGTGCCAGCAGCTTAGGAGGTGGACAGTACGAGCAGTACTTC. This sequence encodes CASSLGGGQYEQYF.

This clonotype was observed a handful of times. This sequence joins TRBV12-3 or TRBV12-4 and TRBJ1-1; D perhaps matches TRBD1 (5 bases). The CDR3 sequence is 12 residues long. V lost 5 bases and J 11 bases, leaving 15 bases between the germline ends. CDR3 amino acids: CASSPRGGSAFF. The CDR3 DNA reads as TGTGCCAGCAGTCCTAGGGGAGGTTCGGCTTTCTTT.

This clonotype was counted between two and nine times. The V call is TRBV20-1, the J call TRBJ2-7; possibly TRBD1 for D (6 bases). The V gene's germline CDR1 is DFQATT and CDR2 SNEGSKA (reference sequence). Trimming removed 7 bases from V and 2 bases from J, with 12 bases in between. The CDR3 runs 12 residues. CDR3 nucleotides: TGCAGTGTTAAACAGGGCACCTACGAGCAGTACTTC. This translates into CSVKQGTYEQYF.

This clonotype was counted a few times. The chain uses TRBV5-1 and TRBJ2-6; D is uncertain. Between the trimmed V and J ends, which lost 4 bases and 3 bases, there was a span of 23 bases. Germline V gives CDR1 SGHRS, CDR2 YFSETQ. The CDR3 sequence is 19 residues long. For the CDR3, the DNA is TGCGCCAGCAGCCTCTTGGGCAGGCATGAATACGGTGGGGCCAACGTCCTGACTTTC. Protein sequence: CASSLLGRHEYGGANVLTF.

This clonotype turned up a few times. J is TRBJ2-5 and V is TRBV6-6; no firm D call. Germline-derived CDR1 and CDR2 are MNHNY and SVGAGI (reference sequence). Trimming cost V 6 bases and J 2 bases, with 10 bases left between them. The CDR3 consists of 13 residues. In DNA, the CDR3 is TGTGCCAGCAGCGAATATACACAAGAGACCCAGTACTTC. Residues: CASSEYTQETQYF.

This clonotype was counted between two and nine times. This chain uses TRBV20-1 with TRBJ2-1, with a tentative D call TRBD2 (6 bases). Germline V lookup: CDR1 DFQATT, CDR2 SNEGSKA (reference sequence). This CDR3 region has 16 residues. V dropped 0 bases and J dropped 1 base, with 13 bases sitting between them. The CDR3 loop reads CSARDLWGESYNEQFF. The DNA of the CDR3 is TGCAGTGCTAGAGATCTTTGGGGGGAATCCTACAATGAGCAGTTCTTC.